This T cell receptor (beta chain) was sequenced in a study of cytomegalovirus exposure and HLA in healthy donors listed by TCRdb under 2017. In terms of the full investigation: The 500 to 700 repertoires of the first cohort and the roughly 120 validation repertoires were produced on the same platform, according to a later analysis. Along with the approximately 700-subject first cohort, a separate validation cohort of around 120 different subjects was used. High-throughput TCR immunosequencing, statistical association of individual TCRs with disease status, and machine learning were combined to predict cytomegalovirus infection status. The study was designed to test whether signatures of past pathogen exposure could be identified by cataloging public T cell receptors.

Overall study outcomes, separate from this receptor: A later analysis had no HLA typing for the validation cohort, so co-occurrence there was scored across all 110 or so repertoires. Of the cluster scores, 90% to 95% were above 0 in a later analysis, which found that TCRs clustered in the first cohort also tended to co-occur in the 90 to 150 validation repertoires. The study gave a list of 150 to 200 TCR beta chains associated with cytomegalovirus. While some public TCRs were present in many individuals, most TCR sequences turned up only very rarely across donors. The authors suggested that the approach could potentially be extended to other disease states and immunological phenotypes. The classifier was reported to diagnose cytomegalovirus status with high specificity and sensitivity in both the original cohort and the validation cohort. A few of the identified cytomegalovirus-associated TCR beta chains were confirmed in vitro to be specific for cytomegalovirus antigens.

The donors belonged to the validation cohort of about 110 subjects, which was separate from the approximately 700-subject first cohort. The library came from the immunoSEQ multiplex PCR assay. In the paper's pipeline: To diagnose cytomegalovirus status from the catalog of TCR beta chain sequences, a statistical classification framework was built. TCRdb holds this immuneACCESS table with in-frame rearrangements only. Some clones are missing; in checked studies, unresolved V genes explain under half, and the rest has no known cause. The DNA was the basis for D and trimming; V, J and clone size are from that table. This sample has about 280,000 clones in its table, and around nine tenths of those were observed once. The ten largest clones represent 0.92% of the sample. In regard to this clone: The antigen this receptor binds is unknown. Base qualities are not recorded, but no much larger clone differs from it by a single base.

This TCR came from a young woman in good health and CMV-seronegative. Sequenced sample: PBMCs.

The CDR3 region reads CASSYGTGAIEQYF. The base sequence is TGTGCCAGCAGCTATGGGACAGGGGCTATCGAGCAGTACTTC. The sequence is built from TRBV9 and TRBJ2-7, with 10 bases matching TRBD1. The germline V gene yields SGDLS for CDR1 and YYNGEE for CDR2. The CDR3 sequence holds 14 residues, the cysteine and phenylalanine included. Only CDR3 DNA is held: 42 bases, read in frame from base 1. V trim: 4 bases; J trim: 6 bases; unmatched bases: 7.